A single T cell receptor (beta chain) is shown here with its context. The antigen is not known. V was pared by 1 base and J by 2 bases, with 9 bases between. CDR3 length equals 14 residues. CDR1 is LNHDA, CDR2 SQIVND, per germline (reference sequence). The sample comes from a study of cytomegalovirus exposure and HLA in healthy donors. Study at large: Out of 180 million or so T cells, an earlier analysis found about 120 million unique TCR beta sequences in total. Study outcomes and limitations: Across donors, sequencing depth was assumed by presence/absence analyses to be roughly uniform. It was reported that TCR beta sequences correctly inferred the HLA-A and HLA-B alleles for most subjects.

PCR used 60 Vbeta primers and 13 Jbeta primers. The method was immunoSEQ multiplex PCR; TCRdb's version includes in-frame clones alone and lacks a portion of them. The table records roughly 92,000 clones, 80% of them present only once. The sample consisted of PBMCs. This chain uses TRBV19 with TRBJ2-7, with D maybe TRBD2 (5 bases). The receptor was derived from a man between 50 and 59 years old in good health and CMV-seropositive. The CDR3 here is CASSIGGDTYEQYF. The CDR3 region has the DNA TGTGCCAGTAGTATAGGGGGAGACACCTACGAGCAGTACTTC.